The clone carrying this T cell receptor beta chain came up a few times. Its antigen remains unknown. This entry comes from a study of cytomegalovirus exposure and HLA in healthy donors. Study as a whole: Some 85 million unique TCRs, all from HLA-typed donors, were included in an early release of the data. Study findings and constraints: A link between a missense DCLRE1C variant and TCR beta V- and J-gene trimming emerged from a later analysis.

In the PCR, 60 Vbeta and 13 Jbeta primers were used. TCRdb's copy holds only in-frame clones and misses some; the assay was immunoSEQ multiplex PCR. The sample shows about 160,000 clones, approximately 80% of them seen only once. J was trimmed by 7 bases and V by 4 bases; bases with no gene match: 6. The CDR3 length is 12 residues. Per the germline V gene, CDR1 is SQVTM and CDR2 is ANQGSEA. Material for sequencing was PBMCs. The clonotype comes from a boy aged 2 to 9 in good health and CMV-seronegative. V and J are TRBV29-1 and TRBJ2-5, with TRBD1 matching over 7 bases. CDR3 in amino acids: CSVGTPGGTQYF. CDR3 coding DNA: TGCAGCGTTGGGACTCCAGGGGGGACCCAGTACTTC. Full variable domain (remainder filled in from reference TRBV29-1 and TRBJ2-5): SAVISQKPSRDICQRGTSLTIQCQVDSQVTMMFWYRQQPGQSLTLIATANQGSEATYESGFVIDKFPISRPNLTFSTLTVSNMSPEDSSIYLCSVGTPGGTQYFGPGTRLLVL.